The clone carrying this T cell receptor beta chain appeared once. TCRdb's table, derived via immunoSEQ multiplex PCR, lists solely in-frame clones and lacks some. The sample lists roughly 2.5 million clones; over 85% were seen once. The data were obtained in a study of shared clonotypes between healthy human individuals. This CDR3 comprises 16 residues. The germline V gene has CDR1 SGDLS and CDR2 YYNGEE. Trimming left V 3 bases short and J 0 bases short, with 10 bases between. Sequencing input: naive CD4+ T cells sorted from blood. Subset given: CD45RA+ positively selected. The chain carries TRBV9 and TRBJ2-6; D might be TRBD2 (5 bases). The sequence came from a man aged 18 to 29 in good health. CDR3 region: CASSAYRGSGANVLTF. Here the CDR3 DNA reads TGTGCCAGCAGCGCTTATCGGGGCTCTGGGGCCAACGTCCTGACTTTC.